Below, 18 T cell receptor beta chains from the same sample are listed, as sequenced in a study of T cells in Graves' hyperthyroidism and ophthalmopathy (dated by TCRdb to the late 2010s). Library prep was done by multiplex PCR. Instrument used: Illumina HiSeq 2000. The TCR beta CDR3 regions were amplified from the RNA transcripts. For the first round of RT-PCR on the TCR CDR3, the HTBI primer set was used together with the Qiagen OneStep RT-PCR kit. TCRdb handled the public reads itself, with Q25 trimming in fastp and clone calling in MiXCR, and kept productive beta chains. Merged by CDR3 protein, the rows form single entries marked with the most common genes and DNA. The sample yields 270,000 or so distinct CDR3 sequences; 13% to 15% were counted once. Clones ranked in the top ten supply under 35% of the sample. The sample consisted of blood. These receptors were obtained from a woman aged 45-65 years with Graves' hyperthyroidism that later progressed to Graves' ophthalmopathy.

This clonotype came up many times. The chain employs TRBV20-1 and TRBJ2-3; the D is unclear. This CDR3 has 14 amino acids. Germline V gene sequence: CDR1 DFQATT, CDR2 SNEGSKA (reference sequence). The V end lost 7 bases, the J end lost 0 bases, and 14 bases lay between the germline ends. The CDR3: CSGSSDPSTDTQYF. Here the CDR3 DNA reads TGCAGTGGGTCGAGCGACCCTAGCACAGATACGCAGTATTTT.

The J gene is TRBJ2-2, the V gene TRBV18; TRBD2 agrees at 10 bases. The CDR3 has 16 amino acids. Losses at the gene ends were 4 bases for V and 0 bases for J; bases not matched to a gene: 2. Per germline, CDR1 KGHSH and CDR2 LQKENI. Written as DNA, the CDR3 is TGTGCCAGCTCACTGCTAGCGGGGGCGAACACCGGGGAGCTGTTTTTT. Translating gives CASSLLAGANTGELFF.

This clonotype was observed many times. The chain links TRBV5-1 to TRBJ2-3; 16 bases align to TRBD2. The junction had 7 bases not matched to a gene; V was cut back by 5 bases and J by 4 bases. CDR3 size: 17 residues. Germline V gene sequence: CDR1 SGHRS, CDR2 YFSETQ. CDR3 nucleotide sequence: TGCGCCAGCAGGACGGGACTAGCGGGAGGGCCCCCAGATACGCAGTATTTT. It translates to CASRTGLAGGPPDTQYF.

This clonotype was found a few times. The V and J genes are TRBV28 and TRBJ1-2, with D perhaps TRBD1 (6 bases). Looked up from germline, CDR1 is MDHEN and CDR2 is SYDVKM. The CDR3 totals 16 residues. Trimming pared 3 bases from V and 5 bases from J, leaving 19 bases between. This CDR3 is CASSLTPTGARYGYTF. In DNA form, the CDR3 reads TGTGCCAGCAGTTTGACCCCAACGGGGGCTCGGTATGGCTACACCTTC.

In this sample, this clonotype turned up a few times. V is TRBV5-1 and J is TRBJ1-4; 8 nucleotides line up with TRBD1. This CDR3 region has 14 residues. Germline CDR1 is SGHRS and CDR2 is YFSETQ. Germline trimming cut 4 bases from V and 3 bases from J; bases unmatched to any gene: 2. The CDR3 protein is CASSQGAANEKLFF. CDR3 coding DNA: TGCGCCAGCAGCCAGGGGGCCGCTAATGAAAAACTGTTTTTT.

This clonotype was seen many times. The chain joins TRBV29-1 to TRBJ1-1, with 8 nucleotides matching TRBD1. Trimming cost V 7 bases and J 0 bases; bases outside gene matches: 4. The CDR3 contains 13 residues. Germline-derived CDR1 and CDR2 are SQVTM and ANQGSEA. CDR3 bases: TGCAGCGGTCAGGGACAGGTGAACACTGAAGCTTTCTTT. Encoded protein: CSGQGQVNTEAFF.

This clonotype was seen at least ten times. The chain links TRBV27 to TRBJ2-1; D uncertain. CDR3 length: 14 residues. The V end lost 5 bases, the J end lost 7 bases, and 15 bases lay between the germline ends. Germline-derived CDR1 and CDR2 are MNHEY and SMNVEV (reference sequence). Here the CDR3 DNA reads TGTGCCAGCAGTGACGTAGGGCCCCTGAATGAGCAGTTCTTC. It yields the protein CASSDVGPLNEQFF.

This clonotype was picked up many times. CDR3 region: CASSLGASGTYNEQFF. CDR3 sequence (DNA): TGTGCCAGCAGTTTAGGGGCTAGCGGGACATACAATGAGCAGTTCTTC. The genes are TRBV28 and TRBJ2-1; 9 bases agree with TRBD2. This CDR3 has 16 residues. V was clipped by 2 bases and J by 4 bases; unmatched bases: 6. Germline CDR1 and CDR2: MDHEN and SYDVKM. The full variable domain, completed using reference TRBV28 and TRBJ2-1, is DVKVTQSSRYLVKRTGEKVFLECVQDMDHENMFWYRQDPGLGLRLIYFSYDVKMKEKGDIPEGYSVSREKKERFSLILESASTNQTSMYLCASSLGASGTYNEQFFGPGTRLTVL.

The chain carries TRBV9 and TRBJ2-1, with TRBD1 matching 9 bases. This CDR3 comprises 16 residues. CDR1 and CDR2 from the germline V gene are SGDLS and YYNGEE. V was pared by 4 bases and J by 7 bases, with 12 bases of the junction left unmatched. The CDR3 bases are TGTGCCAGCAGCTATGGAATAAGGACAGGGGCAAATGAGCAGTTCTTC. It is translated as CASSYGIRTGANEQFF.

Points on this clonotype: At one end the junction does not follow the germline gene, possibly because of a read error. The J gene is TRBJ1-1, the V gene TRBV5-1, with 8 bases fitting TRBD1. CDR1 is SGHRS and CDR2 is YFSETQ in the germline V gene. The CDR3 consists of 14 residues. The CDR3 spells CASSLRQGNAEAFF. CDR3 sequence (DNA): TGCGCCAGCAGCTTGAGACAGGGGAACGCTGAAGCTTTCTTT. The full variable domain, in which reference TRBV5-1 and TRBJ1-1 provide the parts outside the CDR3, is KAGVTQTPRYLIKTRGQQVTLSCSPISGHRSVSWYQQTPGQGLQFLFEYFSETQRNKGNFPGRFSGRQFSNSRSEMNVSTLELGDSALYLCASSLRQGNAEAFFGQGTRLTVV.

This clonotype came up many times. This sequence joins TRBV28 and TRBJ2-2; no clear D gene. Deletions cut 3 bases from V and 8 bases from J, with 7 bases between. Germline V gives CDR1 MDHEN, CDR2 SYDVKM. This CDR3 region has 12 residues. The CDR3 DNA sequence: TGTGCCAGCAGTTTCCTGACGGGGGAGCTGTTTTTT. It is translated as CASSFLTGELFF.

This clonotype was counted many times. CDR3 sequence reads: CASIYRRGTEAFF. Written as DNA, the CDR3 is TGTGCCAGCATCTATAGGCGGGGGACTGAAGCTTTCTTT. This rearrangement joins TRBV6-1 to TRBJ1-1; the D gene is possibly TRBD1 (5 bases). Trimming shortened V by 7 bases and J by 5 bases, and 14 bases separated the two germline ends. Germline V CDR1 and CDR2: MNHNS, SASEGT. This CDR3 is built from 13 residues.

The V gene is TRBV29-1, the J gene TRBJ2-7; the D is unclear. The CDR3 runs 16 residues. The V gene's germline CDR1 is SQVTM and CDR2 ANQGSEA. V gave up 1 base and J gave up 0 bases, with 16 bases separating them. CDR3: CSVEVEQTQISYEQYF. DNA for the CDR3: TGCAGCGTTGAAGTTGAACAGACCCAGATCTCCTACGAGCAGTACTTC.

A remark on this clonotype: A read error may produce the germline difference seen at one junction end. The chain links TRBV11-2 to TRBJ1-2; D is uncertain. CDR3 size: 13 residues. Germline CDR1 reads SGHAT; CDR2 reads FQNNGV. CDR3 sequence reads: CAGSLTSNYGYTF. Written as DNA, the CDR3 is TGTGCCGGCAGCTTGACCTCTAACTATGGCTACACCTTC.

This clonotype was seen a handful of times. This rearrangement joins TRBV9 to TRBJ2-2; D is ambiguous. The CDR3 extends over 19 amino acids. V was cut by 4 bases and J by 0 bases, with 22 bases left in between. Germline V lookup: CDR1 SGDLS, CDR2 YYNGEE. In DNA form, the CDR3 reads TGTGCCAGCAGCTCACAACTCAACCCTATAAACGCGAACACCGGGGAGCTGTTTTTT. Residues: CASSSQLNPINANTGELFF.

This clonotype was recorded at least ten times. Here the CDR3 reads CASSLSIHEQFF. DNA for the CDR3: TGTGCCAGCAGCTTAAGTATCCATGAGCAGTTCTTC. V usage is TRBV6-2 or TRBV6-3 and J usage is TRBJ2-1; D unresolved. Germline V gene lookup returns CDR1 MNHEY and CDR2 SVGEGT. This CDR3 is built from 12 residues. Trimming removed 6 bases from V and 8 bases from J, with 11 bases in between.

This clonotype was detected only a few times. The CDR3 DNA reads TGTGCCAGTCGATGGACGGACAGGGGCTCGTATACTTCCTATGGCTACACCTTC. Its translation: CASRWTDRGSYTSYGYTF. The rearrangement uses TRBV19 and TRBJ1-2, with TRBD1 identical over 9 bases. The V gene end was trimmed by 8 bases and the J gene end by 4 bases; junction bases not matched to a gene: 20. Germline CDR1 is LNHDA and CDR2 is SQIVND (reference sequence). The CDR3 contains 18 residues.

This clonotype has a count of ten or more. This rearrangement joins TRBV19 to TRBJ2-1, with D perhaps matching TRBD1 (5 bases). V lost 5 bases, J lost 7 bases, and 18 bases lay in between. CDR1 and CDR2 (germline): LNHDA, SQIVND (reference sequence). The CDR3 extends over 15 amino acids. The CDR3 region is CASSPRAGLGNEQFF. CDR3 DNA sequence: TGTGCCAGTAGTCCTCGCGCAGGGTTGGGGAATGAGCAGTTCTTC.